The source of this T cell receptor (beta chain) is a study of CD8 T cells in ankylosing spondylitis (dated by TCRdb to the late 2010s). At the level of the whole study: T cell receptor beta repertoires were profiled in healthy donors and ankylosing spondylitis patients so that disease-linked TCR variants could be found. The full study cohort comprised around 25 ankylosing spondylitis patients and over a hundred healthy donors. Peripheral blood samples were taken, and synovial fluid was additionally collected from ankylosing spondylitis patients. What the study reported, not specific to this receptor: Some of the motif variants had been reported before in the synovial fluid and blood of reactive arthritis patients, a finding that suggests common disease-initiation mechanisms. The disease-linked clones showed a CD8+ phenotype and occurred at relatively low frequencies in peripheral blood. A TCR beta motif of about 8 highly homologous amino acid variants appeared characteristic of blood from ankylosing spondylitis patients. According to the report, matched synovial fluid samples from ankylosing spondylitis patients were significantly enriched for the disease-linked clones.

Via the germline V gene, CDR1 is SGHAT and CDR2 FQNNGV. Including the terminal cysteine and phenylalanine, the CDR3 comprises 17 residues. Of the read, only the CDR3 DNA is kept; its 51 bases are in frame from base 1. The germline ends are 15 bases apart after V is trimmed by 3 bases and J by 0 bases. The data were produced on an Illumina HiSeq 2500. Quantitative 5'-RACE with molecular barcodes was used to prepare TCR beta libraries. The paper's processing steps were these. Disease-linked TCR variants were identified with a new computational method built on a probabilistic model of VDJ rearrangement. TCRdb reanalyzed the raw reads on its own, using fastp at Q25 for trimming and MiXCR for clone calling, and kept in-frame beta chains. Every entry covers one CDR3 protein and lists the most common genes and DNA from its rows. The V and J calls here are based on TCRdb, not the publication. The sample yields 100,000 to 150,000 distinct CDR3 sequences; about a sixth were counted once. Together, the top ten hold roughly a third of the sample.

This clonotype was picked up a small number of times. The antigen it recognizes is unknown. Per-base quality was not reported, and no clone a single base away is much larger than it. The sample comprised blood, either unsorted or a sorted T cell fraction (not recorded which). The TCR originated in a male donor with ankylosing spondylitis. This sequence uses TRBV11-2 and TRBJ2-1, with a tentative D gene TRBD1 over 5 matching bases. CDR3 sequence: CASSLGPLPSSYNEQFF. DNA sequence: TGTGCCAGCAGCTTGGGGCCCTTACCCAGCTCCTACAATGAGCAGTTCTTC.